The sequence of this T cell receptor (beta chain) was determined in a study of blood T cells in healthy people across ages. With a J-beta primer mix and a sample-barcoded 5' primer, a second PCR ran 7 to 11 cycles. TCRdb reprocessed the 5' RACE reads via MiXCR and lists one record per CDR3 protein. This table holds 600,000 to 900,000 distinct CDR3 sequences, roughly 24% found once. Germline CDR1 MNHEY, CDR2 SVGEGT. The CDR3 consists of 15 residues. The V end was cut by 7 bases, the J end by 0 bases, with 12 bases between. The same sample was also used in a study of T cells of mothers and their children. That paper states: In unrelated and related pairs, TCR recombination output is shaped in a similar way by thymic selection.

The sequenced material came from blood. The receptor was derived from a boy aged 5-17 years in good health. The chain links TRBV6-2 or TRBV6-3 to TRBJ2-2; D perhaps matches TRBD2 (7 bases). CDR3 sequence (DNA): TGTGCCAGCAACCAAGGGGGGGCGAACACCGGGGAGCTGTTTTTT. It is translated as CASNQGGANTGELFF.